The clone carrying this TCR beta chain was detected only a few times. Its cognate antigen is unknown. The source of the sample is a study of identical twins. Whole-study results and caveats: Cross-sectional statistical analysis was relied on for the conclusions, without the same donors being followed. Compared with models, monozygotic twins showed more out-of-frame TCR alpha sharing.

The V gene's germline CDR1 is SNHLY and CDR2 FYNNEI. The CDR3 is 14 amino acids. V lost 8 bases and J 13 bases, leaving 24 bases between the germline ends. Template switching created a universal primer site, and the cDNA included unique molecular identifiers. TCRdb fed the 5' RACE reads into MiXCR, producing one record per CDR3 protein. The data hold a few hundred thousand distinct CDR3 sequences, with roughly 9% observed a single time. No donor was unhealthy or non-Caucasian. This TCR was recovered from a woman aged 50 to 65 in good health. This chain joins TRBV2 and TRBJ2-1; D is possibly TRBD2 (5 bases). Sequencing was done on a sample of naive T cells sorted from blood. The CDR3: CASCVWPSSSPQFF. Here the CDR3 DNA reads TGTGCCAGCTGTGTCTGGCCTAGCAGCTCTCCCCAGTTCTTC.